This entry is about one TCR beta chain. The sample is drawn from a study of blood T cell repertoires in COVID-19. The CDR3 contains 14 residues. Looked up from germline, CDR1 is MNHEY and CDR2 is SVGAGI. The V and J ends lost 4 bases and 2 bases respectively, with 11 bases between them. In the authors' methods: Amplified reference gene primers provided the basis for estimating nucleated cell counts. TCRdb keeps only in-frame clones here, not all; method: immunoSEQ multiplex PCR. That table is the source of V, J and clone size, and D and trimming were worked out from the DNA. This table has about 270,000 clones, about 87% appearing once.

V is TRBV6-5 and J is TRBJ1-2, with D tentatively TRBD1 (5 bases). The sequence derives from a woman in her 50s who had recovered from COVID-19. Sequencing input: PBMCs or T cells enriched from blood (not recorded which). In DNA, the CDR3 is TGTGCCAGCAGTTCCGGGGGACGGAACTATGGCTACACCTTC. This encodes CASSSGGRNYGYTF.